The T cell receptor (beta chain) under discussion was sequenced for a study of metastatic and nonmetastatic thyroid tumors. On the study more broadly: Repertoire comparisons spanned blood and tumor or nodule tissue from malignant and benign thyroid patients. The study's findings and limits: Within blood and tumor, benign nodules reportedly had significantly lower TCR beta diversity than malignant thyroid tumors did.

Between the trimmed V and J ends, which lost 7 bases and 0 bases, there was a span of 12 bases. Germline V lookup: CDR1 SGDLS, CDR2 YYNGEE. This CDR3 spans 14 amino acids. With regard to this clone: Its antigen is undetermined.

No patient had received any treatment before thyroid surgery. Source study methods: Built for papillary thyroid cancer, a distant-metastasis classifier drew on CDR3 differences across clinicopathological groups. TCRdb reanalyzed the PCR reads with MiXCR. The V and J calls were not made by the authors but by TCRdb's processing. The sample includes some 14,000 clones, approximately 32% of them seen just once. Material for sequencing was tumor tissue. This rearrangement joins TRBV9 to TRBJ2-3; D is unresolved. The receptor was derived from a female donor with papillary thyroid cancer or a benign thyroid nodule (not recorded which). Some clones in this sample may be carry-over from other donors' samples. The CDR3: CASGKRASTDTQYF. CDR3 sequence (DNA): TGTGCCAGCGGCAAACGTGCTAGCACAGATACGCAGTATTTT. Using reference TRBV9 and TRBJ2-3 for the parts outside the CDR3, the full variable domain is DSGVTQTPKHLITATGQRVTLRCSPRSGDLSVYWYQQSLDQGLQFLIQYYNGEERAKGNILERFSAQQFPDLHSELNLSSLELGDSALYFCASGKRASTDTQYFGPGTRLTVL.